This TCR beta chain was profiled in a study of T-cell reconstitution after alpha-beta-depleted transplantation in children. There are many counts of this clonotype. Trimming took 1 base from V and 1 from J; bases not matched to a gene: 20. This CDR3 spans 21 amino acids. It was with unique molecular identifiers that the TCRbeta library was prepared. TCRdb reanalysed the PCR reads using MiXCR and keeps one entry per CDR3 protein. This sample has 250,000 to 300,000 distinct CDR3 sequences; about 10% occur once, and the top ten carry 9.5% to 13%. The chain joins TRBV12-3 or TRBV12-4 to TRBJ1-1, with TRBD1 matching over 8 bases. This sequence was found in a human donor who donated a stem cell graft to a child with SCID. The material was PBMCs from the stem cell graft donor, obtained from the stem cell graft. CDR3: CASSLVSHWDRSLVPNTEAFF. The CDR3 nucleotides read TGTGCCAGCAGTTTAGTAAGCCATTGGGACAGGTCCTTAGTTCCGAACACTGAAGCTTTCTTT.